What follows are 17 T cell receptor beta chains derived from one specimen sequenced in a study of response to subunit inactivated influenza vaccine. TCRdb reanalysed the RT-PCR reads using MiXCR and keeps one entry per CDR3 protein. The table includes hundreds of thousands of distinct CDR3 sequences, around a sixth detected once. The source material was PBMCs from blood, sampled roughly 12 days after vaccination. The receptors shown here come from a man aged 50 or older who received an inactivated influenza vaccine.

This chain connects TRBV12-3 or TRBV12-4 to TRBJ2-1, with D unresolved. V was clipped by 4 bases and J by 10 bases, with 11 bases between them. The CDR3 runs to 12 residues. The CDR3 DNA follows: TGTGCCAGCAGTTACCCCGGACGCGAGCAGTTCTTC. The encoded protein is CASSYPGREQFF.

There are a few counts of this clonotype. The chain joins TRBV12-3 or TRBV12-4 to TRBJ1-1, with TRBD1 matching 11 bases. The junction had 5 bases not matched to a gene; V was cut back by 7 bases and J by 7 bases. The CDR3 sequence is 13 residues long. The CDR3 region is CASKRTGGGEAFF. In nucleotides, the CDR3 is TGTGCCAGCAAAAGGACAGGGGGCGGTGAAGCTTTCTTT.

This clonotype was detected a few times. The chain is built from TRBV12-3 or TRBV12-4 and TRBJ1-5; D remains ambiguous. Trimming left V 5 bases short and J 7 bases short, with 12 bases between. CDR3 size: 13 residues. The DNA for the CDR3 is TGTGCCAGCAGTCCCTTACGGTACCAGCCCCAGCATTTT. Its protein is CASSPLRYQPQHF.

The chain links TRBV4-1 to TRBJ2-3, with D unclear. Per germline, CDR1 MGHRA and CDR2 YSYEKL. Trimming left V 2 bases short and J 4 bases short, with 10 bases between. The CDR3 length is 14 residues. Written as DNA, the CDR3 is TGCGCCAGCAGCCAACCCGGGTTTCCAGATACGCAGTATTTT. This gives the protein CASSQPGFPDTQYF.

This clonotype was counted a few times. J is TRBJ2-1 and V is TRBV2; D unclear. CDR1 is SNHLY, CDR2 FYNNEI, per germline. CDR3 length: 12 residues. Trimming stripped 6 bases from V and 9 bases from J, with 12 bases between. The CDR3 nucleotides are TGTGCCAGCAGACCTGACCGAGGTGAGCAGTTCTTC. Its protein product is CASRPDRGEQFF.

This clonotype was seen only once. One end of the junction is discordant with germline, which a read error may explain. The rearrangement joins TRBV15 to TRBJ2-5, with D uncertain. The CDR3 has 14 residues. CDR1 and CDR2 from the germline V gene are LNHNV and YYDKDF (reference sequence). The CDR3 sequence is CATSRVQVQETQHF. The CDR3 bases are TGTGCCACCAGCAGAGTCCAGGTCCAAGAGACCCAGCACTTC.

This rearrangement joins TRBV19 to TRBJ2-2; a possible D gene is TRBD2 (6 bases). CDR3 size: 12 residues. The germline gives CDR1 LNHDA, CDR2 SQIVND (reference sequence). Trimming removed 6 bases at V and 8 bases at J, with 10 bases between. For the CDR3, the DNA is TGTGCCAGTAGGCTGGGGAGGGGGGAGCTGTTTTTT. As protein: CASRLGRGELFF.

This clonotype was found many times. CDR3 in amino acids: CASRATTDTQYF. In DNA, the CDR3 is TGTGCCAGCAGGGCGACCACAGATACGCAGTATTTT. The V gene is TRBV28, the J gene TRBJ2-3; D is uncertain. The CDR3 sequence is 12 residues long. The germline V gene has CDR1 MDHEN and CDR2 SYDVKM. The V end lost 6 bases, the J end lost 2 bases, and 6 bases lay between the germline ends. The full variable domain, completed using reference TRBV28 and TRBJ2-3, is DVKVTQSSRYLVKRTGEKVFLECVQDMDHENMFWYRQDPGLGLRLIYFSYDVKMKEKGDIPEGYSVSREKKERFSLILESASTNQTSMYLCASRATTDTQYFGPGTRLTVL.

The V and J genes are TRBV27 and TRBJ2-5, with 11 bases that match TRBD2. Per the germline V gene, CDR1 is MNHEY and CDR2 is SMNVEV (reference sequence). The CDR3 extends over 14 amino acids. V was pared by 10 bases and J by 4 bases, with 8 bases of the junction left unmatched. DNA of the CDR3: TGTGCCACCTCTCCGGGACTAGCGGTAGAGACCCAGTACTTC. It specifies CATSPGLAVETQYF.

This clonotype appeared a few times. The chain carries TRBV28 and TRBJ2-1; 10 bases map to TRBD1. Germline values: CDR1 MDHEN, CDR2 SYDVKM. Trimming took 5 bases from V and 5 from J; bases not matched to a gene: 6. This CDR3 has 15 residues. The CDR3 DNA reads TGTGCCAGCAGTCACCCCGGGACAGGGGACAATGAGCAGTTCTTC. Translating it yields CASSHPGTGDNEQFF. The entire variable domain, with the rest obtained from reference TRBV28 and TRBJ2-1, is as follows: DVKVTQSSRYLVKRTGEKVFLECVQDMDHENMFWYRQDPGLGLRLIYFSYDVKMKEKGDIPEGYSVSREKKERFSLILESASTNQTSMYLCASSHPGTGDNEQFFGPGTRLTVL.

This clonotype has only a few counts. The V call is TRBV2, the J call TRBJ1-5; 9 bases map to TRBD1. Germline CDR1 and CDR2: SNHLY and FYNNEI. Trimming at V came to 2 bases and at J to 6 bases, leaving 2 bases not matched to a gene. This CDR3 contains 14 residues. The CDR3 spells CASSERTGVQPQHF. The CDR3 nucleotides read TGTGCCAGCAGTGAAAGGACAGGGGTTCAGCCCCAGCATTTT.

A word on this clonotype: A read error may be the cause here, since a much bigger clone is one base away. This CDR3 reads CATSDFPRADTKYF. DNA of the CDR3: TGTGCCACCAGTGATTTTCCCAGGGCAGATACGAAGTATTTT. V and J are TRBV24-1 and TRBJ2-3; maybe TRBD1 (5 bases). CDR3 length: 14 residues. Germline V CDR1 and CDR2: KGHDR, SFDVKD.

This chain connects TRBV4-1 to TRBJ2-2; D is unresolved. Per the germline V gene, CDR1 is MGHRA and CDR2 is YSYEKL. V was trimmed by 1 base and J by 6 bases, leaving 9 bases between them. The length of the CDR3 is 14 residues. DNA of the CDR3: TGCGCCAGCAGCCAAGTTTGGGGTCCCGGGGAGCTGTTTTTT. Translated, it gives CASSQVWGPGELFF.

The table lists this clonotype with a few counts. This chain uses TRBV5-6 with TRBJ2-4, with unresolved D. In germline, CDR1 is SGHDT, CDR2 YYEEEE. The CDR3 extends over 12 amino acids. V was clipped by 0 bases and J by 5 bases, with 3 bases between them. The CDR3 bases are TGTGCCAGCAGCTTGGTGGAAAACATTCAGTACTTC. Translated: CASSLVENIQYF.

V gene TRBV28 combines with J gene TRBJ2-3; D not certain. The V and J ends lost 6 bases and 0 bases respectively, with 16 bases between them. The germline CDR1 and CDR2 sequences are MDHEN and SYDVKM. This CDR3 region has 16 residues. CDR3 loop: CASSPRMYSSTDTQYF. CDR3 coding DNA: TGTGCCAGCAGCCCCAGAATGTACTCTAGCACAGATACGCAGTATTTT.

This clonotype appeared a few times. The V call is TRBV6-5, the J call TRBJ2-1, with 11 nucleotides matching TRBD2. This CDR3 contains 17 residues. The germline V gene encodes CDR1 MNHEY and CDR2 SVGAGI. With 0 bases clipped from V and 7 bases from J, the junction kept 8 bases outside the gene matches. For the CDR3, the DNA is TGTGCCAGCAGTTACTCTTTCGAGACTAGCGGGATGAATGAGCAGTTCTTC. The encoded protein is CASSYSFETSGMNEQFF.

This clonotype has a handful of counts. The CDR3 nucleotides are TGTGCCAGCAGTTACTCGGGACTAGCGGGACGCCAAGAGACCCAGTACTTC. It is translated as CASSYSGLAGRQETQYF. This chain joins TRBV6-5 and TRBJ2-5; 13 bases line up with TRBD2. The trim removed 0 bases at V and 1 base at J, leaving 2 bases unmatched. This CDR3 is 17 amino acids long. CDR1 and CDR2 (germline): MNHEY, SVGAGI.